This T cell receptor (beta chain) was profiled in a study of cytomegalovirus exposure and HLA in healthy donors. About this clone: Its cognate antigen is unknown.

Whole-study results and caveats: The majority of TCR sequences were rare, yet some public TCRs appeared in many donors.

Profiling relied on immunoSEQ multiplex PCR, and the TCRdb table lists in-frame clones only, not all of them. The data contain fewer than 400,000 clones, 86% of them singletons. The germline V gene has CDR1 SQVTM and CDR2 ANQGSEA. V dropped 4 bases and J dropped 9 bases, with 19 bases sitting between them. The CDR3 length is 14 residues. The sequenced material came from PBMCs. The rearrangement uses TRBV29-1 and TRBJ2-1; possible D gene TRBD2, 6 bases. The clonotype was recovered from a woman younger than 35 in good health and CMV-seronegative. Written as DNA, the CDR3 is TGCAGCGTTGGAGGGACTCTAGTATCTGGTGAGCAGTTCTTC. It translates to CSVGGTLVSGEQFF.